This T cell receptor (beta chain) emerged from a study of blood T cell repertoires in COVID-19 (dated by TCRdb to the early 2020s). At the level of the whole study: Collaborator samples came from the United States, Italy and Spain and covered acute and convalescent phases of COVID-19. The material from the prospective study consisted of cDNA or gDNA derived from T cells, B-cell-depleted T cells, or PBMCs. The dataset comprised deeply sampled blood TCRbeta repertoires from subjects exposed to, actively infected with, or recovered from COVID-19. The repertoires were released in a freely available public database intended as a resource for research on the immune response to SARS-CoV-2. The samples were drawn from two sources: the first 160 participants of the ongoing ImmuneRACE study, and about 1,300 subjects contributed by 6 global collaborators. A de-identified subject ID, COVID-19 status, age in years and sex were almost always included in the sample metadata. Where HLA class I and class II types were available, the types were taken from metadata supplied by the sample provider, not from assay-based typing.

Overall study outcomes, separate from this receptor: How much clinical and demographic metadata was included differed by source and by participant, and the metadata was provided uncurated.

Collaborating institutions collected whole blood in K2EDTA tubes following their own protocols. Collaborator samples were shipped for TCRbeta analysis as frozen whole blood, isolated PBMCs, or DNA extracted from either sample type. TCRbeta CDR3 regions were amplified from genomic DNA using the immunoSEQ Assay, a bias-controlled multiplex PCR. The source study handled its data this way. The number of nucleated cells in each sample was estimated from the amplification of reference gene primers within the assay. To quantify the absolute abundance of each unique TCRbeta CDR3 rearrangement, sequence reads were collapsed and filtered. For each sample, productive Simpson clonality was calculated by taking the square root of Simpson's diversity index across productive rearrangements. TCRdb obtained this table from immuneACCESS and retained in-frame rearrangements with V and J assigned. These tables miss some clones; where compared with another copy, unresolved V genes account for less than half of the shortfall, and the remainder is unexplained. V, J and clone size are those of that table, while D and trimming were read from the DNA. A total of approximately 350,000 clones appear in this sample, around 82% of them only once. Just under 3% of the sample is in the top ten clones.

As for this clone: Its specific antigen is unknown. It has no much larger one-base neighbor in the sample; base qualities were not kept.

The sequence was obtained from a man aged 25 to 45 with active or convalescent COVID-19. Sequences were obtained from peripheral blood.

CDR3 protein: CASSLGQGGTEAFF. The nucleotide sequence reads TGCGCCAGCAGCTTGGGACAGGGTGGCACTGAAGCTTTCTTT. Recombination linked TRBV5-1 to TRBJ1-1, and 7 junction bases match TRBD1. CDR1 and CDR2 (SGHRS, YFSETQ) derive from the germline V gene. V has 0 bases trimmed and J has 4 bases trimmed; junction bases matching no gene number 3. The CDR3, from cysteine to phenylalanine, totals 14 residues. Here the CDR3 DNA is all that survives: 42 bases in frame from base 1.